Listed below are T cell receptor beta chains from one sample, sequenced in a study of regulatory T cells in long-lasting Graves disease. TCRdb re-called the multiplex PCR reads with MiXCR, one entry per CDR3 protein. Among over 400,000 distinct CDR3 sequences listed, about 15% were seen once. These records were also assigned to another study, of T cells in Graves' hyperthyroidism and ophthalmopathy.

Sequencing used peripheral blood mononuclear cells (PBMCs), obtained at new diagnosis, from a patient treated with antithyroid drugs. The receptors here all came from a woman aged 50 to 60 with Graves disease. Each CDR3 is given with its conserved first and last residue. Fields, in order: CDR3 length, V gene, clone size, D gene, J gene, CDR3 DNA, CDR3 protein. The D gene is left open where the match is weak. A clone size is listed for some rows: how often the clone was seen (once, few, many), or a class if it is expanded.

len: 14; v_gene: TRBV20-1; abundance: -; d_gene: -; j_gene: TRBJ2-3; CDR3nt: TGCAGTGCTAGAGCCACGAGTGGCACAGATACGCAGTATTTT; CDR3aa: CSARATSGTDTQYF
len: 15; v_gene: TRBV28; abundance: -; d_gene: TRBD2; j_gene: TRBJ2-7; CDR3nt: TGTGCCAGCAGTACGACTAGCGGGGGATTCTACGAGCAGTACTTC; CDR3aa: CASSTTSGGFYEQYF
len: 17; v_gene: TRBV24-1; abundance: many; d_gene: TRBD2; j_gene: TRBJ2-3; CDR3nt: TGTGCCACCAGTGATTTGGACCACAGCGGGAATCAAGATACGCAGTATTTT; CDR3aa: CATSDLDHSGNQDTQYF
len: 16; v_gene: TRBV5-8; abundance: few; d_gene: -; j_gene: TRBJ2-7; CDR3nt: TGTGCCAGCAGCTTGGCTATGTTCCGAGGGACCTACGAGCAGTACTTC; CDR3aa: CASSLAMFRGTYEQYF
len: 14; v_gene: TRBV5-6; abundance: many; d_gene: -; j_gene: TRBJ2-1; CDR3nt: TGTGCCAGCAGCTTGGGGAGGATCTACAATGAGCAGTTCTTC; CDR3aa: CASSLGRIYNEQFF
len: 15; v_gene: TRBV20-1; abundance: -; d_gene: -; j_gene: TRBJ2-5; CDR3nt: TGCAGTGCTAGTCGGGCTTCAGTATCCCAAGAGACCCAGTACTTC; CDR3aa: CSASRASVSQETQYF
len: 13; v_gene: TRBV10-3; abundance: many; d_gene: -; j_gene: TRBJ2-7; CDR3nt: TGTGCCATCAGAGTGACAGAGACCTACGAGCAGTACTTC; CDR3aa: CAIRVTETYEQYF
len: 13; v_gene: TRBV20-1; abundance: many; d_gene: TRBD2; j_gene: TRBJ2-7; CDR3nt: TGCAGTGCCGGGTTAGCGGGACCCTACGAGCAGTACTTC; CDR3aa: CSAGLAGPYEQYF
len: 15; v_gene: TRBV7-9; abundance: -; d_gene: -; j_gene: TRBJ2-1; CDR3nt: TGTGCCAGCAGTCCTTCCGGGACCCTGCCCAATGAGCAGTTCTTC; CDR3aa: CASSPSGTLPNEQFF
len: 15; v_gene: TRBV7-2; abundance: few; d_gene: TRBD2; j_gene: TRBJ2-3; CDR3nt: TGTGCCAGCAGGCGACTAGCGGATAGCACAGATACGCAGTATTTT; CDR3aa: CASRRLADSTDTQYF
len: 12; v_gene: TRBV6-1; abundance: few; d_gene: -; j_gene: TRBJ2-7; CDR3nt: TGTGCCACCATGGACTTGTTCTACGAGCAGTACTTC; CDR3aa: CATMDLFYEQYF
len: 15; v_gene: TRBV6-1; abundance: few; d_gene: TRBD1; j_gene: TRBJ2-3; CDR3nt: TGTGCCAGCAGTATTCACTGGGGACAGACAGATACGCAGTATTTT; CDR3aa: CASSIHWGQTDTQYF